This note documents a single T cell receptor (beta chain) sequence. Antigen: not known. The sample is drawn from a study of long-term antiretroviral therapy in people with HIV. General study results and limits: At every time point, clones expanded before ART dominated the repertoire.

This CDR3 spans 14 amino acids. V lost 6 bases and J lost 1, with 12 bases in between. Germline values: CDR1 MNHEY, CDR2 SVGAGI. No fewer than two post-ART and no fewer than one pre-ART PBMC samples existed for each donor. Samples held about 0.9-11 million cryopreserved PBMC, and DNA extraction followed. Samples were assayed with immunoSEQ v3.0 at survey level. Method: immunoSEQ multiplex PCR; TCRdb's copy keeps in-frame clones and lacks some. The profile shows around 35,000 clones, 60% to 85% of them singletons. The sequenced sample was unsorted PBMCs, obtained 3.1 years after starting antiretroviral therapy. The receptor was derived from a woman aged 45-60 years with HIV. The rearrangement links TRBV6-5 to TRBJ1-1; maybe TRBD1 (6 bases). Here the CDR3 reads CASSPGVPNTEAFF. Written as DNA, the CDR3 is TGTGCCAGCAGCCCAGGGGTGCCGAACACTGAAGCTTTCTTT.